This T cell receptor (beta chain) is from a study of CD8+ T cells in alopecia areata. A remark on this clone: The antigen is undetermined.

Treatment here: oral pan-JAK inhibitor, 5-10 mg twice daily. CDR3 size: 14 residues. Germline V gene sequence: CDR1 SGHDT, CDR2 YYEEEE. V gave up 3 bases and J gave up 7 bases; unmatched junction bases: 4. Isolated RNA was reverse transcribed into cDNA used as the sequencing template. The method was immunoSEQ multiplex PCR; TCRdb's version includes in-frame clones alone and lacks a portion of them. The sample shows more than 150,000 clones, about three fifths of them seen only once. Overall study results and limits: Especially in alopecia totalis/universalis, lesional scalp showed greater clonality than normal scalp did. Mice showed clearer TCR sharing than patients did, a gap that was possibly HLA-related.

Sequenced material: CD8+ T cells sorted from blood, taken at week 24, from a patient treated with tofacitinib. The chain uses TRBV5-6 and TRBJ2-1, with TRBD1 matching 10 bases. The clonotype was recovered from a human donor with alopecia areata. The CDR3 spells CASSWGQGWNEQFF. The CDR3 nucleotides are TGTGCCAGCAGCTGGGGACAGGGGTGGAATGAGCAGTTCTTC. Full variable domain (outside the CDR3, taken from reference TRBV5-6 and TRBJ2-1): DAGVTQSPTHLIKTRGQQVTLRCSPKSGHDTVSWYQQALGQGPQFIFQYYEEEERQRGNFPDRFSGHQFPNYSSELNVNALLLGDSALYLCASSWGQGWNEQFFGPGTRLTVL.